Presented here are 10 T cell receptor beta chains from one specimen sequenced in a study of blood T cell repertoires in COVID-19. Libraries were prepared by immunoSEQ multiplex PCR; TCRdb keeps only in-frame clonotypes and omits some of them. The sample consists of about 44,000 clones, less than 85% of them appearing once. Sequencing was performed on peripheral blood. The receptors here all came from a woman in her 70s with acute or convalescent COVID-19.

This clone occurred a few times. V usage is TRBV29-1 and J usage is TRBJ2-3; TRBD2 might be the D (6 bases). From germline, CDR1 is SQVTM and CDR2 ANQGSEA. The CDR3 spans 13 residues. V shed 5 bases and J shed 0 bases, with 9 bases lying between them. In nucleotides, the CDR3 is TGCAGCGTTTCCGGGACTAGCACAGATACGCAGTATTTT. Translation: CSVSGTSTDTQYF.

A few counts support this clone. This sequence joins TRBV15 and TRBJ2-2, with D possibly being TRBD1 (7 bases). Trimming took 4 bases from V and 0 from J, leaving 21 bases between them. The CDR3 is 19 amino acids. Germline lookup yields CDR1 LNHNV and CDR2 YYDKDF (reference sequence). DNA of the CDR3: TGTGCCACCAGCACGAACCAGGGGGGCACCGGCCCGAACACCGGGGAGCTGTTTTTT. This translates into CATSTNQGGTGPNTGELFF. The full variable domain, its missing parts supplied by reference TRBV15 and TRBJ2-2, is DAMVIQNPRYQVTQFGKPVTLSCSQTLNHNVMYWYQQKSSQAPKLLFHYYDKDFNNEADTPDNFQSRRPNTSFCFLDIRSPGLGDTAMYLCATSTNQGGTGPNTGELFFGEGSRLTVL.

V and J are TRBV19 and TRBJ2-7; the match to TRBD1 covers 7 bases. Trimming removed 0 bases from V and 0 bases from J; junction bases left unmatched: 2. From germline, CDR1 is LNHDA and CDR2 SQIVND (reference sequence). The CDR3 is 15 residues long. The CDR3 sequence: CASSIDRGLSYEQYF. CDR3 nucleotide sequence: TGTGCCAGTAGTATAGATAGGGGGCTCTCCTACGAGCAGTACTTC. The full variable domain, in which reference TRBV19 and TRBJ2-7 provide the parts outside the CDR3, is DGGITQSPKYLFRKEGQNVTLSCEQNLNHDAMYWYRQDPGQGLRLIYYSQIVNDFQKGDIAEGYSVSREKKESFPLTVTSAQKNPTAFYLCASSIDRGLSYEQYFGPGTRLTVT.

The genes are TRBV3-1 (or the pseudogene TRBV3-2) and TRBJ1-2, with a tentative D call TRBD1 (6 bases). Germline CDR1 reads LGHDT; CDR2 reads YNNKEL (reference sequence). CDR3 length equals 16 residues. V dropped 2 bases and J dropped 0 bases, with 13 bases sitting between them. This CDR3 is CASSQSDRQTNYGYTF. CDR3 nucleotide sequence: TGTGCCAGCAGCCAATCCGACAGGCAGACTAACTATGGCTACACCTTC.

This clone was seen a handful of times. The chain combines TRBV28 with TRBJ1-4, with D perhaps matching TRBD1 (5 bases). Looked up from germline, CDR1 is MDHEN and CDR2 is SYDVKM. V lost 6 bases and J 8 bases, leaving 16 bases between the germline ends. This CDR3 comprises 14 residues. The DNA of the CDR3 is TGTGCCAGCAGAGGAGGGGCCGGGCTCGAAAAACTGTTTTTT. Translating it yields CASRGGAGLEKLFF.

The V gene is TRBV19, the J gene TRBJ2-1; maybe TRBD2 (5 bases). The germline V and J ends were trimmed by 3 bases and 10 bases, with 13 bases remaining between them. The CDR3 contains 13 residues. Germline V gene lookup returns CDR1 LNHDA and CDR2 SQIVND (reference sequence). The DNA for the CDR3 is TGTGCCAGTAGTATTTCGCATCCGGGGGAGCAGTTCTTC. Encoded protein: CASSISHPGEQFF.

The V gene is TRBV19, the J gene TRBJ2-3; 12 nucleotides agree with TRBD2. Germline V gene sequence: CDR1 LNHDA, CDR2 SQIVND (reference sequence). The CDR3 runs to 16 residues. With V trimmed by 4 bases and J by 0 bases, 2 bases remained unmatched. The DNA for the CDR3 is TGTGCCAGTAGTAAGGGGACTAGCGGGAGCACAGATACGCAGTATTTT. This translates into CASSKGTSGSTDTQYF.

This chain connects TRBV11-1 to TRBJ1-1; 8 nucleotides agree with TRBD1. The germline V gene encodes CDR1 SGHAT and CDR2 FQDESV (reference sequence). This CDR3 has 15 amino acids. V gave up 5 bases and J gave up 4 bases; unmatched junction bases: 9. CDR3 nucleotides: TGTGCCAGCAGCGTGACAGGGGTTCTTTCCACTGAAGCTTTCTTT. Amino acids: CASSVTGVLSTEAFF.

The rearrangement joins TRBV7-2 to TRBJ2-2; no clear D. Looked up from germline, CDR1 is SGHTA and CDR2 is FQGNSA. This CDR3 contains 14 residues. V was cut by 0 bases and J by 4 bases, with 6 bases left in between. This CDR3 is CASSLARGTGELFF. The CDR3 nucleotides read TGTGCCAGCAGCTTAGCGCGCGGCACCGGGGAGCTGTTTTTT.

The chain recombines TRBV19 with TRBJ2-7; 10 nucleotides match TRBD1. This CDR3 region has 15 residues. Germline V gene lookup returns CDR1 LNHDA and CDR2 SQIVND (reference sequence). V trimming: 3 bases; J trimming: 2 bases; junction bases outside the gene matches: 4. CDR3 sequence reads: CASSIGTGATYEQYF. CDR3 DNA: TGTGCCAGTAGTATCGGGACAGGGGCCACCTACGAGCAGTACTTC.